These 31 T cell receptor beta chains share one sample of origin, sequenced in a study of T cell repertoires in cytomegalovirus infection. TCRdb itself ran the reads through MiXCR, one entry per CDR3 protein. The data contain hundreds of thousands of distinct CDR3 sequences, around 30% of them singletons. Their antigens are not known. This sample comprised cultured PBMCs, obtained from culture after CMV antigen stimulation. These receptors originate from a human donor in good health (CMV status not recorded). Some clones in this sample may be carry-over from other donors' samples.

The V gene is TRBV4-2, the J gene TRBJ2-7; perhaps TRBD1 as D (5 bases). V lost 4 bases and J lost 4, with 23 bases in between. Per the germline V gene, CDR1 is LGHNA and CDR2 is YNFKEQ. CDR3 length: 17 amino acids. Here the CDR3 DNA reads TGTGCCAGCAGCCCGAACCCCCACGAACTTGCAGGGTACGAGCAGTACTTC. It encodes CASSPNPHELAGYEQYF.

The CDR3 sequence is CASSFGGGGPIYNEQFF. The CDR3 DNA reads as TGTGCCAGCAGTTTCGGTGGGGGAGGCCCTATCTACAATGAGCAGTTCTTC. The J gene is TRBJ2-1, the V gene TRBV12-3 or TRBV12-4, with D maybe TRBD2 (6 bases). V was shortened by 3 bases and J by 3 bases, with 18 bases between the two germline ends. This CDR3 is built from 17 residues.

This clonotype was recorded a few times. V is TRBV7-9 and J is TRBJ1-1, with D unclear. The V end lost 4 bases, the J end lost 5 bases, and 8 bases lay between the germline ends. Germline values: CDR1 SEHNR, CDR2 FQNEAQ (reference sequence). The CDR3 totals 12 residues. The CDR3 sequence is CASSSYPTEAFF. CDR3 nucleotide sequence: TGTGCCAGCAGCTCATACCCGACTGAAGCTTTCTTT. Full variable domain (remainder filled in from reference TRBV7-9 and TRBJ1-1): DTGVSQNPRHKITKRGQNVTFRCDPISEHNRLYWYRQTLGQGPEFLTYFQNEAQLEKSRLLSDRFSAERPKGSFSTLEIQRTEQGDSAMYLCASSSYPTEAFFGQGTRLTVV.

The chain employs TRBV6-6 and TRBJ2-1, with D maybe TRBD2 (6 bases). V was pared by 1 base and J by 5 bases, with 9 bases between. Germline V gene lookup returns CDR1 MNHNY and CDR2 SVGAGI (reference sequence). The CDR3 covers 14 residues. CDR3 DNA sequence: TGTGCCAGCAGTTACTTGCGGGAAGACAATGAGCAGTTCTTC. Amino acids: CASSYLREDNEQFF.

This clonotype has only a few counts. The V gene is TRBV19, the J gene TRBJ1-1; no clear D. This CDR3 spans 15 amino acids. Trimming took 1 base from V and 1 from J, leaving 10 bases between them. CDR1 is LNHDA, CDR2 SQIVND, per germline (reference sequence). The DNA for the CDR3 is TGTGCCAGTAGTATAGTGGCATCCTCGAACACTGAAGCTTTCTTT. Its translation is CASSIVASSNTEAFF. The full variable domain, its missing parts supplied by reference TRBV19 and TRBJ1-1, is DGGITQSPKYLFRKEGQNVTLSCEQNLNHDAMYWYRQDPGQGLRLIYYSQIVNDFQKGDIAEGYSVSREKKESFPLTVTSAQKNPTAFYLCASSIVASSNTEAFFGQGTRLTVV.

The chain recombines TRBV2 with TRBJ2-5, with 7 bases aligning to TRBD1. The CDR3 spans 12 residues. Germline values: CDR1 SNHLY, CDR2 FYNNEI. After removal of 6 bases from V and 3 bases from J, the junction contained 1 base not matched to a gene. The CDR3 sequence is CASRGTEETQYF. As DNA, the CDR3 is TGTGCCAGCAGGGGGACAGAAGAGACCCAGTACTTC.

This clonotype was detected a few times. The chain recombines TRBV12-3 or TRBV12-4 with TRBJ2-5; D unclear. The CDR3 is made up of 14 amino acids. The V gene lost 5 bases and the J gene lost 4 bases, with 14 bases spanning the gap. The CDR3 DNA sequence: TGTGCCAGCAGTGAGCGCCCCACACGAGAGACCCAGTACTTC. Translating it yields CASSERPTRETQYF.

Turning to this clonotype: Without the conserved terminal phenylalanine or tryptophan, this CDR3 likely stems from a read error. The DNA is omitted, as the CDR3 cannot be located on it reliably, and the CDR3 follows TCRdb's listing. The CDR3 loop is CATQSWDSNFR. This chain links TRBV6-2 or TRBV6-3 with TRBJ2-1; TRBD2 was called by the table and not checked on the DNA. The CDR3 is 11 residues long, ends included. From germline, CDR1 is MNHEY and CDR2 SVGEGT.

This clonotype was detected once. The chain recombines TRBV7-6 with TRBJ2-2; 7 bases map to TRBD2. The CDR3 is 17 amino acids. Per germline, CDR1 SGHVS and CDR2 FNYEAQ. With 4 bases clipped from V and 4 bases from J, the junction kept 12 bases outside the gene matches. As DNA, the CDR3 is TGTGCCAGCAGCTCGGGGGGTCCGCAAACGAGCACCGGGGAGCTGTTTTTT. As protein: CASSSGGPQTSTGELFF.

The J gene is TRBJ1-5, the V gene TRBV10-3; D gene ambiguous. V gave up 4 bases and J gave up 3 bases, with 7 bases separating them. Germline V lookup: CDR1 ENHRY, CDR2 SYGVKD. CDR3 length: 13 residues. This CDR3 reads CAISAETNQPQHF. Here the CDR3 DNA reads TGTGCCATCAGTGCGGAAACCAATCAGCCCCAGCATTTT.

The chain carries TRBV7-6 and TRBJ2-1; D may be TRBD2 (6 bases). The germline gives CDR1 SGHVS, CDR2 FNYEAQ. Trimming cost V 7 bases and J 9 bases, with 10 bases left between them. The length of the CDR3 is 11 residues. The DNA for the CDR3 is TGTGCCAGCACCCCGGGGGTTGAGCAGTTCTTC. This encodes CASTPGVEQFF.

J is TRBJ1-5 and V is TRBV2; D not certain. CDR1 and CDR2 (germline): SNHLY, FYNNEI. The CDR3 totals 13 residues. Trimming took 3 bases from V and 5 from J, leaving 8 bases between them. The chain's CDR3 is CASSEQVDQPQHF. DNA for the CDR3: TGTGCCAGCAGTGAGCAGGTCGATCAGCCCCAGCATTTT.

The chain links TRBV7-8 to TRBJ1-4; no clear D. The germline CDR1 and CDR2 sequences are SGHVS and FQNEAQ. The V gene lost 0 bases and the J gene lost 7 bases, with 9 bases spanning the gap. The CDR3 length is 14 residues. The CDR3 region has the DNA TGTGCCAGCAGCTTAGCTGTCCCGTTTGAAAAACTGTTTTTT. Amino acid sequence: CASSLAVPFEKLFF.

Only a few counts were recorded for this clonotype. V gene TRBV5-1 combines with J gene TRBJ1-1; D not resolved. V lost 0 bases, J lost 4 bases, and 10 bases lay in between. The germline CDR1 and CDR2 sequences are SGHRS and YFSETQ. The CDR3 spans 14 residues. Here the CDR3 DNA reads TGCGCCAGCAGCTTGGCGAGAACGGGCACTGAAGCTTTCTTT. Translating gives CASSLARTGTEAFF. Supplemented by reference TRBV5-1 and TRBJ1-1, the full variable domain reads KAGVTQTPRYLIKTRGQQVTLSCSPISGHRSVSWYQQTPGQGLQFLFEYFSETQRNKGNFPGRFSGRQFSNSRSEMNVSTLELGDSALYLCASSLARTGTEAFFGQGTRLTVV.

The chain uses TRBV15 and TRBJ1-1; a possible D gene is TRBD1 (5 bases). CDR1 is LNHNV, CDR2 YYDKDF, per germline (reference sequence). Trimming removed 5 bases at V and 4 bases at J, with 17 bases between. The CDR3 consists of 15 residues. The CDR3 loop reads CATSSRTREGTEAFF. CDR3 nucleotide sequence: TGTGCCACCAGCTCCCGGACACGGGAGGGCACTGAAGCTTTCTTT.

The table lists this clonotype with a few counts. CDR3: CASSRAKGARETQYF. The CDR3 DNA reads as TGTGCCAGCAGCCGGGCCAAGGGGGCCCGAGAGACCCAGTACTTC. The V gene is TRBV12-3 or TRBV12-4, the J gene TRBJ2-5; 7 bases match TRBD1. Trimming at V came to 6 bases and at J to 4 bases, leaving 11 bases not matched to a gene. The CDR3 covers 15 residues.

The rearrangement links TRBV12-3 or TRBV12-4 to TRBJ2-3; TRBD1 agrees at 7 bases. The CDR3 extends over 15 amino acids. V lost 4 bases, J lost 6 bases, and 10 bases stayed unmatched. CDR3: CASSWDSANPDTQYF. For the CDR3, the DNA is TGTGCCAGCAGTTGGGACAGCGCAAACCCGGATACGCAGTATTTT.

V usage is TRBV6-5 and J usage is TRBJ2-7; D may correspond to TRBD1 or TRBD2 (5 bases each). CDR1 is MNHEY, CDR2 SVGAGI, per germline. This CDR3 contains 10 residues. V was clipped by 2 bases and J by 13 bases, with 9 bases between them. Here the CDR3 DNA reads TGTGCCAGCAGTTACGGGGGATCTTACTTC. It is translated as CASSYGGSYF.

The V call is TRBV20-1, the J call TRBJ1-1; D gene ambiguous. Germline V CDR1 and CDR2: DFQATT, SNEGSKA (reference sequence). The CDR3 runs to 14 residues. V gave up 3 bases and J gave up 3 bases, with 14 bases separating them. The CDR3 DNA follows: TGCAGTGCTAGGGGCCAAGAGGGCTACACTGAAGCTTTCTTT. It translates to CSARGQEGYTEAFF.

This clonotype has a handful of counts. V usage is TRBV7-2 and J usage is TRBJ2-5; TRBD2 matches 13 bases. In germline, CDR1 is SGHTA, CDR2 FQGNSA. The CDR3 is 17 amino acids. V lost 4 bases, J lost 3 bases, and 8 bases stayed unmatched. This CDR3 reads CASSSTSGRSWKETQYF. CDR3 DNA: TGTGCCAGCAGCTCGACTAGCGGGAGGTCTTGGAAAGAGACCCAGTACTTC.

The V call is TRBV7-8, the J call TRBJ2-1; unclear D gene. The V end lost 5 bases, the J end lost 6 bases, and 14 bases lay between the germline ends. CDR1 and CDR2 (germline): SGHVS, FQNEAQ. The CDR3 covers 14 residues. The CDR3 coding sequence is TGTGCCAGCAGCCCCCTTTGGGCCTTCAATGAGCAGTTCTTC. This encodes CASSPLWAFNEQFF.

The J gene is TRBJ2-4, the V gene TRBV20-1, with TRBD1 as a possible D gene (5 bases). From germline, CDR1 is DFQATT and CDR2 SNEGSKA (reference sequence). V lost 5 bases and J lost 8, with 16 bases in between. The CDR3 length is 13 residues. This CDR3 reads CSAAARGGDIQYF. CDR3 nucleotides: TGCAGTGCTGCGGCAAGGGGTGGTGACATTCAGTACTTC.

About this clonotype itself: A junction boundary mismatches the germline segment, possibly from a read error. This chain links TRBV7-2 with TRBJ2-1, with D possibly matching TRBD2 (5 bases). CDR3 length: 12 residues. Germline CDR1 reads SGHTA; CDR2 reads FQGNSA. The CDR3, as DNA: TGTGCCAGCAGCTTGAGAGACGGGATAATGGTCTTC. Its protein product is CASSLRDGIMVF.

The sample holds a few counts of this clonotype. The chain recombines TRBV5-5 with TRBJ1-1; a possible D gene is TRBD1 (5 bases). The CDR3 is made up of 14 amino acids. The germline CDR1 and CDR2 sequences are SGHKS and YYEKEE (reference sequence). With 1 base removed from V and 1 base from J, the gap between germline ends came to 8 bases. The CDR3 region is CASSLYGGNTEAFF. The CDR3 coding sequence is TGTGCCAGCAGCTTGTATGGGGGGAACACTGAAGCTTTCTTT.

This chain links TRBV5-5 with TRBJ1-1, with 9 bases matching TRBD1. After removal of 4 bases from V and 2 bases from J, the junction contained 9 bases not matched to a gene. Per the germline V gene, CDR1 is SGHKS and CDR2 is YYEKEE (reference sequence). There are 16 residues in the CDR3. The CDR3 region is CASSAVGQGFNTEAFF. CDR3 sequence (DNA): TGTGCCAGCAGCGCCGTGGGACAGGGATTTAACACTGAAGCTTTCTTT.

The J gene is TRBJ2-7, the V gene TRBV6-5; no reliable D call. With 10 bases removed from V and 4 bases from J, the gap between germline ends came to 20 bases. The germline V gene encodes CDR1 MNHEY and CDR2 SVGAGI. The CDR3 has 14 residues. The CDR3 region is CATGPGFRKYEQYF. CDR3 DNA: TGTGCCACCGGGCCCGGTTTTCGTAAGTACGAGCAGTACTTC.

The chain has TRBV25-1 and TRBJ2-5; 8 bases fit TRBD2. Per the germline V gene, CDR1 is MGHDK and CDR2 is SYGVNS. This CDR3 contains 16 residues. Losses at the gene ends were 1 base for V and 5 bases for J; bases not matched to a gene: 9. CDR3 region: CASSESLGAGGETQYF. DNA for the CDR3: TGTGCCAGCAGTGAATCCCTCGGTGCGGGGGGTGAGACCCAGTACTTC. Using reference TRBV25-1 and TRBJ2-5 for the parts outside the CDR3, the full variable domain is EADIYQTPRYLVIGTGKKITLECSQTMGHDKMYWYQQDPGMELHLIHYSYGVNSTEKGDLSSESTVSRIRTEHFPLTLESARPSHTSQYLCASSESLGAGGETQYFGPGTRLLVL.

This clonotype was seen a handful of times. V is TRBV7-6 and J is TRBJ2-1; D is undetermined. The germline CDR1 and CDR2 sequences are SGHVS and FNYEAQ. CDR3 length equals 12 residues. V was clipped by 5 bases and J by 6 bases, with 8 bases between them. The CDR3 here is CASSKTVNEQFF. In DNA, the CDR3 is TGTGCCAGCAGCAAGACCGTCAATGAGCAGTTCTTC.

A word on this clonotype: An end of the junction does not agree with germline; a read error may underlie this. The chain links TRBV4-3 to TRBJ2-5; no clear D gene. CDR1 and CDR2 from the germline V gene are LGHNA and YSLEER. The CDR3 consists of 13 residues. The CDR3 spells CASSQVMEETQYF. CDR3 sequence (DNA): TGCGCCAGCAGCCAAGTAATGGAAGAAACCCAGTACTTC.

The chain couples TRBV19 to TRBJ2-1, with 8 bases aligning to TRBD1. Looked up from germline, CDR1 is LNHDA and CDR2 is SQIVND (reference sequence). V was clipped by 8 bases and J by 10 bases; unmatched bases: 16. The CDR3 covers 15 residues. The CDR3 region is CASCRMTGAKDEQFF. CDR3 DNA sequence: TGTGCCAGTTGCCGAATGACAGGGGCAAAGGACGAGCAGTTCTTC.

This clonotype was seen at least ten times. The gene calls are TRBV7-9 and TRBJ2-7; D remains ambiguous. Germline V CDR1 and CDR2: SEHNR, FQNEAQ (reference sequence). The CDR3 spans 14 residues. V was cut by 4 bases and J by 2 bases, with 12 bases left in between. This chain's CDR3 is CASSSGQGPYEQYF. The CDR3 DNA reads TGTGCCAGCAGCTCGGGCCAAGGGCCCTACGAGCAGTACTTC.